Listed below are T cell receptor beta chains from one sample, sequenced in a study of blood T cells in healthy people across ages. MiXCR, run by TCRdb on the 5' RACE reads, gives a single entry per CDR3 protein. The table lists about 1.8 million distinct CDR3 sequences, around 48% of them singletons. The sequencing input was blood. The receptors originated from a woman aged 40 to 55 in good health. Each CDR3 is given with its conserved first and last residue. Each record gives: V gene, D gene, J gene, clone size, CDR3 DNA, CDR3 protein. D genes are given only for firm matches. Clone size is stated in some rows and not others, as once, few, many or a class when expanded.

v_call: TRBV5-4
d_call: TRBD1
j_call: TRBJ2-5
clone_size: once
cdr3_nt: TGTGCCAGCAGCTCAGTGGCGTCAGGGGGTAATCAAGAGACCCAGTACTTC
cdr3_aa: CASSSVASGGNQETQYF

v_call: TRBV20-1
d_call: .
j_call: TRBJ2-4
clone_size: few
cdr3_nt: TGCAGTGCTGACAATCGAGGGGCCAAAAACATTCAGTACTTC
cdr3_aa: CSADNRGAKNIQYF

v_call: TRBV6-5
d_call: .
j_call: TRBJ1-2
clone_size: few
cdr3_nt: TGTGCCAGCAGACCGGACAGTGCTAACTATGGCTACACCTTC
cdr3_aa: CASRPDSANYGYTF

v_call: TRBV6-2/TRBV6-3
d_call: .
j_call: TRBJ2-7
clone_size: few
cdr3_nt: TGTGCCAGCAGTTTTGAGACAGCTTCCTACGAGCAGTACTTC
cdr3_aa: CASSFETASYEQYF

v_call: TRBV9
d_call: .
j_call: TRBJ2-3
clone_size: .
cdr3_nt: TGTGCCAGCAGCGCCGTGGGCCCAGATACGCAGTATTTT
cdr3_aa: CASSAVGPDTQYF

v_call: TRBV4-3
d_call: TRBD2
j_call: TRBJ2-5
clone_size: few
cdr3_nt: TGCGCCAGCAGCCAACTAGCGGGGGGGTTTGAGACCCAGTACTTC
cdr3_aa: CASSQLAGGFETQYF

v_call: TRBV7-2
d_call: TRBD1
j_call: TRBJ2-6
clone_size: few
cdr3_nt: TGTGCCAGCAGCTTTAGACAGGGGGCCGGGGCCAACGTCCTGACTTTC
cdr3_aa: CASSFRQGAGANVLTF

v_call: TRBV7-2
d_call: .
j_call: TRBJ1-2
clone_size: .
cdr3_nt: TGTGCCAGCAGCTTATCGCCGGACCACTATGGCTACACCTTC
cdr3_aa: CASSLSPDHYGYTF

v_call: TRBV9
d_call: .
j_call: TRBJ1-2
clone_size: .
cdr3_nt: TGTGCCAGCGGAGAGTGGGCCGACCTCAACTATGGCTACACCTTC
cdr3_aa: CASGEWADLNYGYTF

v_call: TRBV10-3
d_call: .
j_call: TRBJ2-7
clone_size: few
cdr3_nt: TGTGCCACCCGGACAGACCCTTTCTACGAGCAGTACTTC
cdr3_aa: CATRTDPFYEQYF

v_call: TRBV29-1
d_call: TRBD2
j_call: TRBJ2-5
clone_size: few
cdr3_nt: TGCAGCGTTCTGACTAGCGGGCAAGAGACCCAGTACTTC
cdr3_aa: CSVLTSGQETQYF

v_call: TRBV3-1
d_call: .
j_call: TRBJ2-5
clone_size: .
cdr3_nt: TGTGCCAGCAGCCTATCCGGGGGGCTGACTGGGAAAGAGACCCAGTACTTC
cdr3_aa: CASSLSGGLTGKETQYF

v_call: TRBV7-9
d_call: .
j_call: TRBJ2-5
clone_size: few
cdr3_nt: TGTGCCAGCAGCCAACTCCTCACCCTGGAGACCCAGTACTTC
cdr3_aa: CASSQLLTLETQYF

v_call: TRBV11-1
d_call: .
j_call: TRBJ1-1
clone_size: .
cdr3_nt: TGTGCCAGCAGCTTAGCCTGGGTTGGCACTGAAGCTTTCTTT
cdr3_aa: CASSLAWVGTEAFF

v_call: TRBV6-6
d_call: .
j_call: TRBJ2-1
clone_size: .
cdr3_nt: TGTGCCAGCAGTTACGACGCTGGGGTTTACAATGAGCAGTTCTTC
cdr3_aa: CASSYDAGVYNEQFF

v_call: TRBV7-2
d_call: .
j_call: TRBJ2-1
clone_size: many
cdr3_nt: TGTGCCAGCAGCCCGGGACTTAACAATGAGCAGTTCTTC
cdr3_aa: CASSPGLNNEQFF

v_call: TRBV19
d_call: TRBD2
j_call: TRBJ2-1
clone_size: .
cdr3_nt: TGTGCCAGTAGCAAACTAGCGGGTGTGTACAATGAGCAGTTCTTC
cdr3_aa: CASSKLAGVYNEQFF

v_call: TRBV27
d_call: .
j_call: TRBJ2-3
clone_size: once
cdr3_nt: TGTGCCAGCAGTTTAGGGATGACGCAGTATTTT
cdr3_aa: CASSLGMTQYF

v_call: TRBV25-1
d_call: TRBD2
j_call: TRBJ2-5
clone_size: few
cdr3_nt: TGTGCCAGCAGTGAATTGACTAGCGACGAGAGAGAGACCCAGTACTTC
cdr3_aa: CASSELTSDERETQYF

v_call: TRBV4-3
d_call: TRBD2
j_call: TRBJ2-6
clone_size: .
cdr3_nt: TGCGCCAGCAGCCTGTTCCAGCGGGGGGTTGGGGGGGCCAACGTCCCGACTTTC
cdr3_aa: CASSLFQRGVGGANVPTF

v_call: TRBV15
d_call: .
j_call: TRBJ2-7
clone_size: .
cdr3_nt: TGTGCCACCAGCAGAGGCAGCGGAACCTACGAGCAGTACTTC
cdr3_aa: CATSRGSGTYEQYF

v_call: TRBV6-2/TRBV6-3
d_call: .
j_call: TRBJ2-6
clone_size: .
cdr3_nt: TGTGCCAGCGGTACTACAGGGGCCAACGTCCTGACTTTC
cdr3_aa: CASGTTGANVLTF

v_call: TRBV7-2
d_call: .
j_call: TRBJ2-7
clone_size: .
cdr3_nt: TGTGCCAGCAGTCGCCAACCGGGACAAGGATACGAGCAGTACTTC
cdr3_aa: CASSRQPGQGYEQYF

v_call: TRBV7-9
d_call: TRBD2
j_call: TRBJ2-3
clone_size: .
cdr3_nt: TGTGCCAGCAGCTCCTGGACTAGCGGGGTTTCAGATACGCAGTATTTT
cdr3_aa: CASSSWTSGVSDTQYF

v_call: TRBV10-3
d_call: TRBD1
j_call: TRBJ1-1
clone_size: .
cdr3_nt: TGTGCCATGTCGAGGCAGGGGGACACTGAAGCTTTCTTT
cdr3_aa: CAMSRQGDTEAFF

v_call: TRBV20-1
d_call: .
j_call: TRBJ1-4
clone_size: .
cdr3_nt: TGCAGTGCTAGTCCTAACCGGGAATATGATGAAAAACTGTTTTTT
cdr3_aa: CSASPNREYDEKLFF

v_call: TRBV7-2
d_call: TRBD2
j_call: TRBJ2-4
clone_size: few
cdr3_nt: TGTGCCAGCAGCCGCTATCCCCGCGGCGCGGGGGGGCCTCGGAACATTCAGTACTTC
cdr3_aa: CASSRYPRGAGGPRNIQYF

v_call: TRBV7-2
d_call: .
j_call: TRBJ1-5
clone_size: .
cdr3_nt: TGTGCCAGCAGCCCCTTCAGACAGTTCGATAGCAATCAGCCCCAGCATTTT
cdr3_aa: CASSPFRQFDSNQPQHF

v_call: TRBV7-9
d_call: TRBD2
j_call: TRBJ2-1
clone_size: .
cdr3_nt: TGTGCCAGCAGCTTATACCAACGAAGCGGGGCGTCCTACAATGAGCAGTTCTTC
cdr3_aa: CASSLYQRSGASYNEQFF

v_call: TRBV14
d_call: .
j_call: TRBJ2-3
clone_size: .
cdr3_nt: TGTGCCAGCAGCCAAGATTATGAGCGGAGTACGCAGTATTTT
cdr3_aa: CASSQDYERSTQYF

v_call: TRBV7-2
d_call: TRBD1
j_call: TRBJ2-5
clone_size: .
cdr3_nt: TGTGCCGGCAGCTACAGGGGATTGTGGCAAGAGACCCAGTACTTC
cdr3_aa: CAGSYRGLWQETQYF

v_call: TRBV6-5
d_call: .
j_call: TRBJ1-2
clone_size: .
cdr3_nt: TGTGCCAGCAGATGGGGCAGATTAAACTATGGCTACACCTTC
cdr3_aa: CASRWGRLNYGYTF

v_call: TRBV20-1
d_call: .
j_call: TRBJ2-3
clone_size: .
cdr3_nt: TGCAGTGCTAGGGTCCTGGCGGTTGGGGAGGATACGCAGTATTTT
cdr3_aa: CSARVLAVGEDTQYF

v_call: TRBV12-3/TRBV12-4
d_call: .
j_call: TRBJ1-4
clone_size: .
cdr3_nt: TGTGCCAGCAGTCCACCAGTAGGTGGAGAAAAACTGTTTTTT
cdr3_aa: CASSPPVGGEKLFF

v_call: TRBV12-3/TRBV12-4
d_call: .
j_call: TRBJ1-5
clone_size: .
cdr3_nt: TGTGCCAGCAGTATCGACAAAATTGGCACCCAGCATTTT
cdr3_aa: CASSIDKIGTQHF